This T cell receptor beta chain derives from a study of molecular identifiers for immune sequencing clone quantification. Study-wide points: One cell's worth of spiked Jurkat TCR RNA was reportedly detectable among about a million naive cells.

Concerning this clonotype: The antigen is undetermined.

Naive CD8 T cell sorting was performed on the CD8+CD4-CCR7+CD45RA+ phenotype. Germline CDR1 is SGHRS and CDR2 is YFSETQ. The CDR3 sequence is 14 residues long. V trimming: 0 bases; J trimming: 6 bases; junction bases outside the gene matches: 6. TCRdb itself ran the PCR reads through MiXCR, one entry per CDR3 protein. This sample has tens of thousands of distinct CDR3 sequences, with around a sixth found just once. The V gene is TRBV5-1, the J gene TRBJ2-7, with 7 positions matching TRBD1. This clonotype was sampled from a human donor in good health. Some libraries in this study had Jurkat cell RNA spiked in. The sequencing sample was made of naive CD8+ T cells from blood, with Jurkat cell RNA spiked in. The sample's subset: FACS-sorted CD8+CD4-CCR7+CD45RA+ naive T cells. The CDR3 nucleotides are TGCGCCAGCAGCTTGGTCCCACAGGGGTGCGAGCAGTACTTC. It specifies CASSLVPQGCEQYF.